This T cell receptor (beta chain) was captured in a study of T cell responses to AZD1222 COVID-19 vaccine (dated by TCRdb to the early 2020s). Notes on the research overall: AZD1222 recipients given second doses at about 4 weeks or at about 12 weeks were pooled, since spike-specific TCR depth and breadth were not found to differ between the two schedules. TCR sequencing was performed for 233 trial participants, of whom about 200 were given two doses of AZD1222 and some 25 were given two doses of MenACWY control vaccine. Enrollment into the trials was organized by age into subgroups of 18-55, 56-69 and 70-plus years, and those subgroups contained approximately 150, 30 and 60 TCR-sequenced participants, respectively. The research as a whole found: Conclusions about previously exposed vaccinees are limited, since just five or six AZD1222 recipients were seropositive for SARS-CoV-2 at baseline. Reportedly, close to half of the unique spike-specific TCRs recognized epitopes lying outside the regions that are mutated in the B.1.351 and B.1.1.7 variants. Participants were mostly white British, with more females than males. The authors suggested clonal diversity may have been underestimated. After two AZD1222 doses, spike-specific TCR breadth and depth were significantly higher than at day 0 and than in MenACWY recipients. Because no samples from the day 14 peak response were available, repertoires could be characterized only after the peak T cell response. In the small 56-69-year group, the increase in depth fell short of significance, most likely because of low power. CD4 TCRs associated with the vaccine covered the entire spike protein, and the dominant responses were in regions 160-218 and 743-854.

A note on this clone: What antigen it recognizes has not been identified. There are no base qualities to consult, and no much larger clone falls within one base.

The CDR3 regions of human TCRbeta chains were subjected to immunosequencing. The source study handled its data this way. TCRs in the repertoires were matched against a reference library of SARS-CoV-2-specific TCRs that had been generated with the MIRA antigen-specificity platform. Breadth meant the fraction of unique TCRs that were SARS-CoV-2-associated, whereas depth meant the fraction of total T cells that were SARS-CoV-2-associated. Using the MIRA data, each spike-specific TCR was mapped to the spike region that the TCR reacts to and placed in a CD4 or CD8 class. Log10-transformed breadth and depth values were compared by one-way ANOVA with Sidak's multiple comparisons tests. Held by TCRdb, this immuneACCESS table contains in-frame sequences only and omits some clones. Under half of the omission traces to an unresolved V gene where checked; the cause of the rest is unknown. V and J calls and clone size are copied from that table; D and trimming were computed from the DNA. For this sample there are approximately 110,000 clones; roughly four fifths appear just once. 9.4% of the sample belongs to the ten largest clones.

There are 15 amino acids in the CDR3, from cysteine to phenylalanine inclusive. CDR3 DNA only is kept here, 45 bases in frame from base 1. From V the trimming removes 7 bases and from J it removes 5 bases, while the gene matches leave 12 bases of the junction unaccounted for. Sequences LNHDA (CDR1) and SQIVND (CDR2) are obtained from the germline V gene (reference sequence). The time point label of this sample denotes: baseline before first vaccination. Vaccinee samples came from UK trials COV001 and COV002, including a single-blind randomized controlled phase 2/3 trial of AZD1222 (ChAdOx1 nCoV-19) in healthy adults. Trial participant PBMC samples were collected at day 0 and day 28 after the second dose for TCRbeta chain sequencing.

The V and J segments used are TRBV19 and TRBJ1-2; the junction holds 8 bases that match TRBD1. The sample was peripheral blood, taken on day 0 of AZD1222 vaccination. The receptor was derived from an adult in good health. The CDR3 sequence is CASTASRGLMYGYTF. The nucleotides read TGTGCCAGTACCGCTTCCAGGGGGCTGATGTATGGCTACACCTTC.